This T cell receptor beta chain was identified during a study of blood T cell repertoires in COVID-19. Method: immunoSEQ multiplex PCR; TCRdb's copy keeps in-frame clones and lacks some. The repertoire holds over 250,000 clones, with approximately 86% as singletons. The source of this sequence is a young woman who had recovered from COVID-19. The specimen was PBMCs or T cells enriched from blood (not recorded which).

The CDR3 DNA reads TGTGCCAGCAGCCCTCGGGTATCCGGCACTGAAGCTTTCTTT. This codes for CASSPRVSGTEAFF. V is TRBV28 and J is TRBJ1-1; D gene ambiguous. V lost 6 bases to trimming and J lost 4 bases, with 15 bases between them. CDR3 length: 14 amino acids. CDR1 and CDR2 from the germline V gene are MDHEN and SYDVKM.